A single sample is the source of the 9 T cell receptor beta chains below, sequenced in a study of blood T cells in healthy people across ages. A second PCR, run for about 7 to 11 cycles, used a sample-barcoded 5' primer plus a J-beta primer mix. One entry per CDR3 protein, called by TCRdb with MiXCR from the 5' RACE reads. The sample carries about 1.4 million distinct CDR3 sequences, around 59% recorded once. Source material: blood. The origin of the receptors is a man between 18 and 35 years old in good health.

The V call is TRBV4-3, the J call TRBJ2-7; 9 nucleotides line up with TRBD1. The V segment lost 1 base and the J segment 5 bases; nucleotides outside the gene matches: 6. The CDR3 has 15 amino acids. Germline V CDR1 and CDR2: LGHNA, YSLEER. CDR3 amino acids: CASSQGRDREHEQYF. DNA for the CDR3: TGCGCCAGCAGCCAAGGCCGGGACAGGGAACACGAGCAGTACTTC.

The chain combines TRBV29-1 with TRBJ1-2, with D tentatively TRBD1 (5 bases). V was shortened by 0 bases and J by 4 bases, with 15 bases between the two germline ends. Germline V gene lookup returns CDR1 SQVTM and CDR2 ANQGSEA. The CDR3 totals 15 residues. The CDR3 is CSVEDAPGLLYGYTF. The CDR3 DNA is TGCAGCGTTGAAGATGCCCCGGGGCTCCTCTATGGCTACACCTTC.

This clonotype was recorded at least ten times. The chain links TRBV6-6 to TRBJ2-4; 7 bases are a match to TRBD1. The J segment lost 6 bases and the V segment lost 5 bases, leaving 10 bases of the junction unmatched. The CDR3 is 15 residues long. The germline V gene has CDR1 MNHNY and CDR2 SVGAGI (reference sequence). The CDR3 spells CASSPTDRVGNIQYF. The CDR3 DNA is TGTGCCAGCAGTCCTACAGACAGGGTCGGAAACATTCAGTACTTC.

The rearrangement joins TRBV15 to TRBJ1-2, with D perhaps TRBD1 (5 bases). Germline-derived CDR1 and CDR2 are LNHNV and YYDKDF (reference sequence). The CDR3 extends over 14 amino acids. Trimming took off 2 bases at V and 3 bases at J, with 10 bases between the two ends. CDR3 sequence: CATSRKIGDYGYTF. CDR3 in DNA: TGTGCCACCAGCAGAAAAATAGGGGACTATGGCTACACCTTC. The variable domain in full, with the rest retrieved from reference TRBV15 and TRBJ1-2, is DAMVIQNPRYQVTQFGKPVTLSCSQTLNHNVMYWYQQKSSQAPKLLFHYYDKDFNNEADTPDNFQSRRPNTSFCFLDIRSPGLGDTAMYLCATSRKIGDYGYTFGSGTRLTVV.

V and J are TRBV10-2 and TRBJ2-3, with 12 bases that match TRBD2. CDR1 is WSHSY and CDR2 is SAAADI in the germline V gene. The CDR3 runs 17 residues. After removal of 8 bases from V and 4 bases from J, the junction contained 13 bases not matched to a gene. DNA for the CDR3: TGCGCCAGCGGGCCTAGCGGGGGGGCTGCATCCCCAGATACGCAGTATTTT. Its protein product is CASGPSGGAASPDTQYF.

In DNA, the CDR3 is TGCAGTGCTAGGGCCCACGGACAGACCTACGAGCAGTACTTC. Translating it yields CSARAHGQTYEQYF. The rearrangement uses TRBV20-1 and TRBJ2-5, with a tentative D call TRBD1 (6 bases). TRBJ2-7 matches the DNA end more closely, so the J call is doubtful. The CDR3 totals 14 residues. Germline CDR1 and CDR2: DFQATT and SNEGSKA (reference sequence).

The gene calls are TRBV4-1 and TRBJ2-3, with D tentatively TRBD1 or TRBD2 (5 bases each). This CDR3 has 18 amino acids. The V end was cut by 3 bases, the J end by 2 bases, with 21 bases between. Germline CDR1 MGHRA, CDR2 YSYEKL. CDR3 nucleotide sequence: TGCGCCAGCAGCCAGAGGGAGTTCCGGGACCGGCCCACAGATACGCAGTATTTT. This gives the protein CASSQREFRDRPTDTQYF.

V is TRBV27 and J is TRBJ2-7; possibly TRBD1 for D (5 bases). The CDR3 totals 14 residues. Germline assignment: CDR1 MNHEY and CDR2 SMNVEV (reference sequence). With 3 bases removed from V and 1 base from J, the gap between germline ends came to 10 bases. In DNA, the CDR3 is TGTGCCAGCAGTTTTTTGGACAATTCCTACGAGCAGTACTTC. It specifies CASSFLDNSYEQYF.

This sequence joins TRBV25-1 and TRBJ1-2, with D unclear. The CDR3 covers 12 residues. Germline V gene sequence: CDR1 MGHDK, CDR2 SYGVNS. V was trimmed by 7 bases and J by 4 bases, leaving 10 bases between them. CDR3 residues: CASTDVSYGYTF. DNA of the CDR3: TGTGCCAGCACGGACGTCAGCTATGGCTACACCTTC.